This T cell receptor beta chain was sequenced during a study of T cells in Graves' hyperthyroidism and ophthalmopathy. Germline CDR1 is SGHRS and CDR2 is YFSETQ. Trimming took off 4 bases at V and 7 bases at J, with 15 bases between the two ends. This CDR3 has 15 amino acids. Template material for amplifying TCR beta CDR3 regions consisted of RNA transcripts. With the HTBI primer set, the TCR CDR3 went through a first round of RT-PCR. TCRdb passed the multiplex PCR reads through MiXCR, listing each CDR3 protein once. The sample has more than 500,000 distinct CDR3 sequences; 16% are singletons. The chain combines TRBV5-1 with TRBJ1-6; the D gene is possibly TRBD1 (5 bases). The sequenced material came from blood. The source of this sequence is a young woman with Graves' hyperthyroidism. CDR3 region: CASSPSPGQNSPLHF. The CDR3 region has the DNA TGCGCCAGCAGCCCGAGCCCAGGGCAGAATTCACCCCTCCACTTT.